These 14 T cell receptor beta chains came from one sample sequenced in a study of neoadjuvant nivolumab and ipilimumab in lung cancer. Clones were sequenced by immunoSEQ multiplex PCR, and TCRdb holds only the in-frame ones, with some missing. Of approximately 4,000 clones listed, 70% to 80% were seen once; the top ten hold roughly 13%. This specimen was adjacent normal lung tissue, taken after neoadjuvant nivolumab, alone or with ipilimumab, at or shortly before surgery. All receptors come from an adult with non-small cell lung cancer.

J is TRBJ1-1 and V is TRBV4-3; D may be TRBD1 (6 bases). Germline-derived CDR1 and CDR2 are LGHNA and YSLEER. This CDR3 contains 18 residues. The V and J ends lost 4 bases and 0 bases respectively, with 21 bases between them. The CDR3 reads CASSPNLAGGGLNTEAFF. In DNA, the CDR3 is TGCGCCAGCAGCCCGAATCTCGCTGGGGGCGGCCTGAACACTGAAGCTTTCTTT.

Comments on this clone: The junction and the germline gene differ at one end; a read error may be behind it. Here the CDR3 reads CASRLAGSSEETQYF. The CDR3 bases are TGCGCCAGCAGGTTGGCGGGGTCTTCAGAAGAGACCCAGTACTTC. V gene TRBV5-1 combines with J gene TRBJ2-5; tentative D call: TRBD2 (6 bases). The germline V gene has CDR1 SGHRS and CDR2 YFSETQ. The length of the CDR3 is 15 residues.

The CDR3 region is CASSLLQAAGANVLTF. DNA of the CDR3: TGCGCCAGCAGCTTGTTACAGGCTGCTGGGGCCAACGTCCTGACTTTC. This rearrangement joins TRBV5-1 to TRBJ2-6; D is possibly TRBD1 (5 bases). The CDR3 extends over 16 amino acids. V was pared by 1 base and J by 2 bases, with 10 bases between. Germline V gives CDR1 SGHRS, CDR2 YFSETQ.

The V call is TRBV5-4, the J call TRBJ1-1; D is uncertain. The CDR3 is 14 residues long. V lost 0 bases and J lost 0, with 6 bases in between. Germline-derived CDR1 and CDR2 are SGHNT and YYREEE (reference sequence). DNA of the CDR3: TGTGCCAGCAGCTTGGACATCATGAACACTGAAGCTTTCTTT. This gives the protein CASSLDIMNTEAFF. Full variable domain (remainder filled in from reference TRBV5-4 and TRBJ1-1): ETGVTQSPTHLIKTRGQQVTLRCSSQSGHNTVSWYQQALGQGPQFIFQYYREEENGRGNFPPRFSGLQFPNYSSELNVNALELDDSALYLCASSLDIMNTEAFFGQGTRLTVV.

The chain couples TRBV10-3 to TRBJ1-4; possibly TRBD1 for D (6 bases). The CDR3 consists of 14 residues. Trimming took 0 bases from V and 8 from J, leaving 10 bases between them. Germline CDR1 reads ENHRY; CDR2 reads SYGVKD. The CDR3 loop is CAISESGGEEKLFF. The CDR3 nucleotides are TGTGCCATCAGTGAGTCAGGGGGAGAGGAAAAACTGTTTTTT.

In its sample, this clone was seen once. The chain couples TRBV5-1 to TRBJ1-2, with D perhaps TRBD1 (6 bases). The ends were cut back, 7 bases at V and 1 base at J, with 14 bases in the middle. CDR1 is SGHRS and CDR2 is YFSETQ in the germline V gene. CDR3 size: 14 residues. The CDR3 DNA is TGCGCCAGCGCATTGGACAGTCATAACTATGGCTACACCTTC. Protein: CASALDSHNYGYTF.

This chain joins TRBV11-2 and TRBJ1-2; D possibly corresponds to TRBD1 (5 bases). V lost 1 base, J lost 4 bases, and 10 bases lay in between. This CDR3 is built from 14 residues. CDR1 and CDR2 from the germline V gene are SGHAT and FQNNGV. The CDR3 DNA reads as TGTGCCAGCAGCTTAGGTGACGGGGGCTATGGCTACACCTTC. Encoded protein: CASSLGDGGYGYTF.

This chain connects TRBV27 to TRBJ1-1; possible D gene TRBD1, 5 bases. This CDR3 has 14 residues. V was cut by 3 bases and J by 1 base, with 9 bases left in between. Per germline, CDR1 MNHEY and CDR2 SMNVEV (reference sequence). The CDR3: CASSFGGANTEAFF. In DNA, the CDR3 is TGTGCCAGCAGTTTCGGTGGGGCGAACACTGAAGCTTTCTTT.

This clone was seen only once. The chain carries TRBV7-9 and TRBJ2-7, with a possible D match to TRBD2 (6 bases). The CDR3 extends over 14 amino acids. V was cut by 0 bases and J by 2 bases, with 8 bases left in between. Germline V gene lookup returns CDR1 SEHNR and CDR2 FQNEAQ (reference sequence). The CDR3 loop is CASSLAGRPYEQYV. The CDR3, as DNA: TGTGCCAGCAGCTTAGCGGGGAGGCCCTACGAGCAGTACGTC.

This clone showed up just a few times. The V and J genes are TRBV7-8 and TRBJ2-7; D unresolved. The V gene lost 2 bases and the J gene lost 6 bases, with 11 bases spanning the gap. Germline assignment: CDR1 SGHVS and CDR2 FQNEAQ. This CDR3 spans 13 amino acids. DNA for the CDR3: TGTGCCAGCAGCTTAAGTGGGGATCGCGAGCAGTACGTC. Its protein is CASSLSGDREQYV.

This chain links TRBV10-3 with TRBJ2-3, with TRBD2 identical over 11 bases. V dropped 5 bases and J dropped 1; count of bases not matched to a gene: 2. This CDR3 has 15 amino acids. Germline V gives CDR1 ENHRY, CDR2 SYGVKD. The CDR3, as DNA: TGTGCCATCAGTCCGACTAGCGGGGGCACAGATACGCAGTATTTT. Protein product: CAISPTSGGTDTQYF.

V is TRBV18 and J is TRBJ2-2; tentative D call: TRBD1 (5 bases). Germline V gene data show CDR1 as KGHSH and CDR2 as LQKENI. The CDR3 is 17 amino acids. The V end lost 3 bases, the J end lost 2 bases, and 16 bases lay between the germline ends. Here the CDR3 DNA reads TGTGCCAGCTCACCGGGGCAGTTCTCCCCAAACACCGGGGAGCTGTTTTTT. It encodes CASSPGQFSPNTGELFF.

In DNA, the CDR3 is TGTGCCATCAGTGAGGGGGACACCTACGAGCAGTACGTC. It translates to CAISEGDTYEQYV. V usage is TRBV10-3 and J usage is TRBJ2-7; TRBD1 might be the D (6 bases). The CDR3 has 13 residues. V lost 2 bases and J lost 2, with 7 bases in between. Germline V gives CDR1 ENHRY, CDR2 SYGVKD.

This chain links TRBV11-2 with TRBJ2-7, with D possibly TRBD2 on 6 matching bases. This CDR3 is built from 17 residues. The germline V gene encodes CDR1 SGHAT and CDR2 FQNNGV. Trimming took 5 bases from V and 2 from J, leaving 22 bases between them. CDR3 DNA: TGTGCCAGCAGCCCCATTTCCCGGGGACGGGAGCCCTACGAGCAGTACTTC. This gives the protein CASSPISRGREPYEQYF.